One and the same sample provided the 9 T cell receptor beta chains below, sequenced in a study of tumor and adjacent non-tumor tissue in lung cancer. Three rounds of nested PCR, following a modified ARM-PCR protocol, produced the TCRbeta library. TCRdb passed the multiplex PCR reads through MiXCR, listing each CDR3 protein once. The sample gives 65,000 to 85,000 distinct CDR3 sequences, more than 75% of which show up once; over 35% is in the top ten. No cell sorting was done before RNA was extracted from the tissue. Distant lung tissue was collected more than 3 cm away from the tumor edge. The source material was distant non-tumor lung tissue. All receptors derive from a man aged 55 to 70 with non-small cell lung cancer.

In regard to this clonotype: Germline and junction disagree at one end, which may indicate a read error. This rearrangement joins TRBV12-3 or TRBV12-4 to TRBJ1-2, with TRBD1 as a possible D gene (5 bases). This CDR3 contains 15 residues. CDR3 sequence (DNA): TGTGCCTCCGATACGGGGACCCTTATTAACTATGGCTACGCCTTC. Protein: CASDTGTLINYGYAF.

CDR3 sequence: CASIPIAGGRRGDTGELFF. As DNA, the CDR3 is TGTGCCAGCATCCCAATAGCGGGAGGGAGACGAGGGGACACCGGGGAGCTGTTTTTT. The V and J genes are TRBV4-2 and TRBJ2-2; 11 positions match TRBD2. The V gene's germline CDR1 is LGHNA and CDR2 YNFKEQ. There are 19 residues in the CDR3. J lost 3 bases, V lost 7 bases, and 16 bases had no gene match.

The gene calls are TRBV19 and TRBJ2-3; the D is unclear. This CDR3 contains 12 residues. Germline loops: CDR1 LNHDA, CDR2 SQIVND (reference sequence). Trimming pared 8 bases from V and 4 bases from J, leaving 10 bases between. CDR3 protein: CASGWVSDTQYF. The CDR3 coding sequence is TGTGCCAGTGGGTGGGTCTCAGATACGCAGTATTTT.

This clonotype was seen at least ten times. This sequence joins TRBV6-6 and TRBJ1-5; TRBD1 aligns across 8 bases. The CDR3 extends over 13 amino acids. The V gene's germline CDR1 is MNHNY and CDR2 SVGAGI (reference sequence). V gave up 6 bases and J gave up 6 bases; unmatched junction bases: 4. The CDR3: CASSDRGSQPQHF. CDR3 in DNA: TGTGCCAGCAGCGACAGGGGCAGTCAGCCCCAGCATTTT.

Details on this clonotype: At one boundary the junction diverges from the germline segment, which might be a read error. The chain joins TRBV6-5 to TRBJ1-2, with 7 bases matching TRBD1. Per the germline V gene, CDR1 is MNHEY and CDR2 is SVGAGI. The CDR3 has 14 amino acids. The CDR3 sequence: CASSSDRARGGFTF. The CDR3 region has the DNA TGTGCCAGCAGTTCCGACAGGGCCAGAGGCGGCTTCACCTTC.

The rearrangement joins TRBV5-1 to TRBJ2-1; D not resolved. Trimming took 4 bases from V and 6 from J, leaving 11 bases between them. The CDR3 has 13 residues. Germline V gene data show CDR1 as SGHRS and CDR2 as YFSETQ. The CDR3 bases are TGCGCCAGCAGCATCCGGGCCCTCAATGAGCAGTTCTTC. Protein product: CASSIRALNEQFF.

Many counts were recorded for this clonotype. V and J are TRBV24-1 and TRBJ2-3; 11 nucleotides agree with TRBD1. The V segment lost 9 bases and the J segment 3 bases; nucleotides outside the gene matches: 4. Germline V gives CDR1 KGHDR, CDR2 SFDVKD. The CDR3 contains 14 residues. CDR3 bases: TGTGCCACCGCCCGGGACAGGGGGACAGATACGCAGTATTTT. This encodes CATARDRGTDTQYF.

J is TRBJ1-2 and V is TRBV28; D is ambiguous. Germline-derived CDR1 and CDR2 are MDHEN and SYDVKM. V lost 5 bases and J lost 12, with 25 bases in between. This CDR3 has 15 residues. The CDR3 spells CASSQTRTANYGHTF. In nucleotides, the CDR3 is TGTGCCAGCAGTCAAACCCGAACAGCCAACTATGGTCACACCTTC.

The chain couples TRBV29-1 to TRBJ2-3, with 12 positions matching TRBD2. The germline gives CDR1 SQVTM, CDR2 ANQGSEA. This CDR3 comprises 14 residues. The CDR3 DNA is TGCATCAAGACTAGCGGGAGTAATTCAGATACGCAGTATTTT. This translates into CIKTSGSNSDTQYF.